This TCR beta chain was found in a study of T-cell memory formation after mild COVID-19. A 5'RACE reaction primed in the constant segment made cDNA libraries of TCR alpha and TCR beta, and these carried sample barcodes and UMIs. TCRdb reprocessed the 5' RACE reads via MiXCR and lists one record per CDR3 protein. The sample records some 150,000 distinct CDR3 sequences, approximately 25% being singletons. As concerns this clonotype: The antigen remains unidentified.

V shed 5 bases and J shed 7 bases, with 8 bases lying between them. The CDR3 consists of 11 residues. Looked up from germline, CDR1 is LNHDA and CDR2 is SQIVND (reference sequence). Study observations and caveats: Largely, contracting CD4+ clones fell within CM and EM, and contracting CD8+ clones within EMRA. That cross-reactive memory joined was suggested by some responding clones appearing in pre-infection memory. Clones contracting across day 15 to 85 had a balanced CD4/CD8 profile; later expanding clones leaned CD4+.

The TCR was taken from an adult woman who had mild COVID-19 (a few samples of this study predate the infection). Cell type and time point are not known. The chain is built from TRBV19 and TRBJ1-1; D is perhaps TRBD1 (6 bases). Sequences were obtained from PBMCs or a T cell subset sorted from them (not recorded which). The DNA for the CDR3 is TGTGCCAGTAGTGCACAGGGTGAAGCTTTCTTT. Protein: CASSAQGEAFF. The full variable domain, completed using reference TRBV19 and TRBJ1-1, is DGGITQSPKYLFRKEGQNVTLSCEQNLNHDAMYWYRQDPGQGLRLIYYSQIVNDFQKGDIAEGYSVSREKKESFPLTVTSAQKNPTAFYLCASSAQGEAFFGQGTRLTVV.